This TCR beta chain is from a study of Ad26.COV2.S vaccination and SARS-CoV-2 variants. Study-wide results and caveats: In TCR breadth and depth analyses, total T cell responses may have been underestimated. Substantial breadth in spike-specific CD8+ and CD4+ T cell responses was reportedly seen after vaccination. Placebo and vaccine recipients had non-spike TCR breadth that was similar.

As to this clone: The antigen is not known.

This CDR3 is 17 amino acids long. In germline, CDR1 is MDHEN, CDR2 SYDVKM. Germline trimming cut 4 bases from V and 3 bases from J; bases unmatched to any gene: 11. Measured with immunoSEQ multiplex PCR; TCRdb has only the in-frame clones, and not every one. The sample shows fewer than 150,000 clones, about nine tenths of them seen only once. Sample: peripheral blood, taken after recovery from COVID-19. This chain links TRBV28 with TRBJ2-1; 8 bases line up with TRBD2. This TCR came from a human donor who had recovered from COVID-19. The CDR3 sequence: CASSSSREGTVYNEQFF. The CDR3 nucleotides read TGTGCCAGCAGTTCCTCCCGGGAGGGTACGGTCTACAATGAGCAGTTCTTC.